These 16 T cell receptor beta chains came from one sample sequenced in a study of siplizumab effects on memory and regulatory T cells. Here immunoSEQ multiplex PCR was the method, and the copy in TCRdb shows in-frame clones only, minus some. Of about 1,000 clones listed, 73% are singletons. Specimen: TEMRA CD8+ T cells sorted from blood. The subset here: unstimulated CD8+ CD45RA+ effector memory T cells. Every receptor here comes from a human donor in good health.

The J gene is TRBJ2-7, the V gene TRBV6-1; 8 nucleotides align to TRBD2. Looked up from germline, CDR1 is MNHNS and CDR2 is SASEGT. V shed 5 bases and J 3 bases; nucleotides not matched to a gene: 9. This CDR3 comprises 15 residues. CDR3 nucleotides: TGTGCCAGCAGTCCCTCGGGGGGGAGTAACTACGAGCAGTACTTC. It is translated as CASSPSGGSNYEQYF.

The chain carries TRBV7-3 and TRBJ2-6, with D unclear. Germline-derived CDR1 and CDR2 are SGHTA and FQGTGA. The germline V and J ends were trimmed by 5 bases and 5 bases, with 22 bases remaining between them. This CDR3 has 18 residues. In DNA, the CDR3 is TGTGCCAGCAGCAGACATCTACGCTTACAAAGTCGGGCCAACGTCCTGACTTTC. Translating it yields CASSRHLRLQSRANVLTF.

The chain joins TRBV28 to TRBJ1-5; D unresolved. Trimming pared 5 bases from V and 4 bases from J, leaving 6 bases between. CDR3 size: 12 residues. CDR1 and CDR2 (germline): MDHEN, SYDVKM. The CDR3 protein is CASSPRNQPQHF. Here the CDR3 DNA reads TGTGCCAGCAGTCCCCGGAATCAGCCCCAGCATTTT.

V usage is TRBV5-8 and J usage is TRBJ1-2; TRBD1 is a possible D gene (5 bases). V was cut by 4 bases and J by 4 bases, with 8 bases left in between. Germline V lookup: CDR1 SGHTS, CDR2 YDEGEE. The CDR3 runs to 12 residues. This CDR3 is CASSAGSYGYTF. The CDR3 DNA follows: TGTGCCAGCAGCGCAGGGTCCTATGGCTACACCTTC.

The chain joins TRBV19 to TRBJ1-6, with D perhaps TRBD1 (5 bases). The CDR3 has 18 amino acids. Deletions cut 4 bases from V and 0 bases from J, with 16 bases between. From germline, CDR1 is LNHDA and CDR2 SQIVND (reference sequence). CDR3 amino acids: CASSTSTVPSSYNSPLHF. CDR3 in DNA: TGTGCCAGTAGTACTTCGACAGTCCCCAGCTCCTATAATTCACCCCTCCACTTT.

The CDR3 DNA is TGTGCCAGCAGTTACTGGGGGGGCTACACCTTC. This codes for CASSYWGGYTF. The chain carries TRBV6-5 and TRBJ1-2; D is possibly TRBD1 (5 bases). CDR1 is MNHEY, CDR2 SVGAGI, per germline. The CDR3 consists of 11 residues. V dropped 1 base and J dropped 8 bases, with 5 bases sitting between them.

The gene calls are TRBV7-4 and TRBJ2-1; 15 bases are shared with TRBD2. This CDR3 is 17 amino acids long. The junction had 8 bases not matched to a gene; V was cut back by 5 bases and J by 6 bases. The germline V gene encodes CDR1 SGHVT and CDR2 SQSDAQ. CDR3 bases: TGTGCCAGCAGCCCCTTTGGGACTAGCGGGGGGTTCAATGAGCAGTTCTTC. Encoded protein: CASSPFGTSGGFNEQFF.

The chain is built from TRBV15 and TRBJ1-1; the D is unclear. CDR1 and CDR2 from the germline V gene are LNHNV and YYDKDF (reference sequence). Trimming took off 1 base at V and 1 base at J, with 7 bases between the two ends. This CDR3 comprises 14 residues. The CDR3 DNA is TGTGCCACCAGCAGAGTCATCAAGAACACTGAAGCTTTCTTT. This encodes CATSRVIKNTEAFF.

The gene calls are TRBV5-3 and TRBJ1-5; the D is unclear. TRBV5-3 is an ORF, and what it does is uncertain. V gave up 2 bases and J gave up 9 bases, with 15 bases separating them. This CDR3 has 14 amino acids. The CDR3 reads CARSLDPHRWPQHF. In DNA, the CDR3 is TGTGCCAGAAGCTTAGATCCCCACCGGTGGCCCCAGCATTTT.

This clone was counted a few times. The V call is TRBV12-5, the J call TRBJ2-5; D gene unclear. Trimming shortened V by 5 bases and J by 7 bases, and 14 bases separated the two germline ends. This CDR3 is built from 13 residues. CDR1 LGHNT and CDR2 FRNRAP come from the germline V gene. Here the CDR3 reads CASGPWNPGTQYF. CDR3 in DNA: TGTGCTAGTGGTCCGTGGAATCCGGGGACCCAGTACTTC.

The rearrangement joins TRBV5-1 to TRBJ1-1; 8 bases map to TRBD1. There are 14 residues in the CDR3. J gave up 4 bases and V 0 bases, and 2 bases lay outside the gene matches. Germline V lookup: CDR1 SGHRS, CDR2 YFSETQ. The chain's CDR3 is CASSLVQGGTEAFF. For the CDR3, the DNA is TGCGCCAGCAGCTTGGTACAGGGGGGCACTGAAGCTTTCTTT. Complete variable domain (other parts from reference TRBV5-1 and TRBJ1-1): KAGVTQTPRYLIKTRGQQVTLSCSPISGHRSVSWYQQTPGQGLQFLFEYFSETQRNKGNFPGRFSGRQFSNSRSEMNVSTLELGDSALYLCASSLVQGGTEAFFGQGTRLTVV.

The J gene is TRBJ1-3, the V gene TRBV4-1; D is uncertain. The CDR3 totals 15 residues. V was shortened by 4 bases and J by 0 bases, with 10 bases between the two germline ends. In germline, CDR1 is MGHRA, CDR2 YSYEKL. CDR3 protein: CASSRRVLSGNTIYF. The CDR3 region has the DNA TGCGCCAGCAGCCGGAGGGTCCTCTCTGGAAACACCATATATTTT.

The chain carries TRBV5-1 and TRBJ2-7; D assignment may be TRBD1 or TRBD2 (5 bases each). The germline V and J ends were trimmed by 1 base and 5 bases, with 10 bases remaining between them. CDR3 length: 13 amino acids. Germline V gene sequence: CDR1 SGHRS, CDR2 YFSETQ. CDR3 sequence (DNA): TGCGCCAGCAGCTTGTTAAGGGACCACGAGCAGTACTTC. Translated, it gives CASSLLRDHEQYF. The full variable domain, rest sourced from reference TRBV5-1 and TRBJ2-7, is KAGVTQTPRYLIKTRGQQVTLSCSPISGHRSVSWYQQTPGQGLQFLFEYFSETQRNKGNFPGRFSGRQFSNSRSEMNVSTLELGDSALYLCASSLLRDHEQYFGPGTRLTVT.

The genes are TRBV15 and TRBJ1-1; D ambiguous. Germline assignment: CDR1 LNHNV and CDR2 YYDKDF (reference sequence). The germline V and J ends were trimmed by 5 bases and 1 base, with 11 bases remaining between them. The CDR3 runs 14 residues. This CDR3 reads CATSFQDGNTEAFF. The CDR3 nucleotides are TGTGCCACCAGCTTCCAGGACGGGAACACTGAAGCTTTCTTT.

By its share, this clone is large. The J gene is TRBJ2-3, the V gene TRBV7-6; a possible D gene is TRBD2 (6 bases). Trimming shortened V by 0 bases and J by 3 bases, and 25 bases separated the two germline ends. The CDR3 runs to 20 residues. Germline-derived CDR1 and CDR2 are SGHVS and FNYEAQ. The CDR3 reads CASSLAWLAYHPRGTDTQYF. CDR3 sequence (DNA): TGTGCCAGCAGCTTAGCTTGGCTAGCGTACCACCCCAGAGGGACAGATACGCAGTATTTT.

The CDR3 coding sequence is TGTGCCAGCAGTTTATTTGGGTCCCCCCAAGAGACCCAGTACTTC. Protein: CASSLFGSPQETQYF. This sequence joins TRBV27 and TRBJ2-5; D uncertain. From germline, CDR1 is MNHEY and CDR2 SMNVEV (reference sequence). The germline V and J ends were trimmed by 1 base and 1 base, with 10 bases remaining between them. This CDR3 is built from 15 residues.